Sequencing of this T cell receptor (beta chain) was carried out in a study of T cell responses to AZD1222 COVID-19 vaccine. Regarding the study as a whole: Seropositivity was recorded at baseline in only a handful of AZD1222 recipients. Spike regions recognized by vaccine-associated CD4 TCRs spanned the protein, led by 160-218 and 743-854.

About this clone itself: No antigen is known for it.

The CDR3 loop spans 14 amino acids. The germline gives CDR1 SGHDT, CDR2 YYEEEE. V lost 1 base and J lost 2, with 10 bases in between. Measured with immunoSEQ multiplex PCR; TCRdb has only the in-frame clones, and not every one. The top ten clones hold around 12% of a sample with roughly 140,000 clones, around 94% of them seen once. The sequence derives from an adult who had recovered from COVID-19. This material consisted of peripheral blood, taken after recovery from COVID-19. This sequence joins TRBV5-6 and TRBJ2-7; D is unresolved. The CDR3 region has the DNA TGTGCCAGCAGCTTGAGTGAGCCTCCCTACGAGCAGTACTTC. Translation gives CASSLSEPPYEQYF. Looking up the rest from reference TRBV5-6 and TRBJ2-7 gives the full variable domain: DAGVTQSPTHLIKTRGQQVTLRCSPKSGHDTVSWYQQALGQGPQFIFQYYEEEERQRGNFPDRFSGHQFPNYSSELNVNALLLGDSALYLCASSLSEPPYEQYFGPGTRLTVT.